Detailed here is one TCR beta chain. Its antigen is unidentified. The data are from a study of blood T cells in healthy people across ages. Overall study results and limits: Long-lived donors had more naive CD4+ cells and higher diversity than aged donors.

The authors ran a second PCR of 7 to 11 cycles using a sample-barcoded 5' primer and a J-beta primer mix. TCRdb fed the 5' RACE reads into MiXCR, producing one record per CDR3 protein. There are approximately 1.5 million distinct CDR3 sequences in the sample; around 35% occur only once, and about 10% lies in the top ten. Looked up from germline, CDR1 is SEHNR and CDR2 is FQNEAQ (reference sequence). V dropped 8 bases and J dropped 8 bases, with 18 bases sitting between them. This CDR3 spans 14 amino acids. Russia was home to the donors, healthy Caucasian individuals aged roughly 6 to 90. The chain joins TRBV7-9 to TRBJ2-2; D gene unclear. The sequence came from a woman aged 30 to 39 in good health. Input material: blood. The DNA for the CDR3 is TGTGCCAGCGGCTCAACAACAGAATTTGGGGAGCTGTTTTTT. This codes for CASGSTTEFGELFF.